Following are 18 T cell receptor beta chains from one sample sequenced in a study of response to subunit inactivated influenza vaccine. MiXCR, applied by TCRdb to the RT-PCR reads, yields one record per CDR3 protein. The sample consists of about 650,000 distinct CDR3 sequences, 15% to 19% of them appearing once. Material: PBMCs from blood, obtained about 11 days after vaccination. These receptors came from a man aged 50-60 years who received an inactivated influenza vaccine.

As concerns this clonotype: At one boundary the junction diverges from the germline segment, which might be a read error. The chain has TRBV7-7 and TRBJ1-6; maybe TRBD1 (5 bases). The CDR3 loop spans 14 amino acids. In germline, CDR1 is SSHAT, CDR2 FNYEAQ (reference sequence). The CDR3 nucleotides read TGTGCTAGCAGCCAGGCGGGGACCCATTCACCCCTCCACTTT. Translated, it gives CASSQAGTHSPLHF.

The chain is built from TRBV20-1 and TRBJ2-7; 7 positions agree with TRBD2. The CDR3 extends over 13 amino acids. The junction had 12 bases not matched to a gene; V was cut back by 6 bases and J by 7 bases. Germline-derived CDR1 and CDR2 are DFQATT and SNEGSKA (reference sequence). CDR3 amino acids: CSANRDWEGEQYF. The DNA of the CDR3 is TGCAGTGCAAACCGGGACTGGGAGGGAGAGCAGTACTTC.

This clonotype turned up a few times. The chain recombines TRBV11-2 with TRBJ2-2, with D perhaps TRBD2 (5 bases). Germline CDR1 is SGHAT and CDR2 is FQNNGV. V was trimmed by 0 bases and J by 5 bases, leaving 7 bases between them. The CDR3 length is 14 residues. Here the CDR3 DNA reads TGTGCCAGCAGCTTAGATTCGGGAACCGGGGAGCTGTTTTTT. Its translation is CASSLDSGTGELFF.

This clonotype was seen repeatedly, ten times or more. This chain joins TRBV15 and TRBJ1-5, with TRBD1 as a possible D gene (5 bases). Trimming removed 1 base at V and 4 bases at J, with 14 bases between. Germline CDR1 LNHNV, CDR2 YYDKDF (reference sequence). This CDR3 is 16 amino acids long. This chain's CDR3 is CATSRVVTRDNQPQHF. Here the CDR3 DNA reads TGTGCCACCAGCAGAGTAGTAACCAGGGATAATCAGCCCCAGCATTTT.

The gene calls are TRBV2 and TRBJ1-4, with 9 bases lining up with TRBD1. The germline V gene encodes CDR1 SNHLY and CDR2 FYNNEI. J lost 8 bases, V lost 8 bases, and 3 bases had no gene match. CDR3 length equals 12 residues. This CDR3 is CASGDRVEKLFF. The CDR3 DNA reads TGTGCCAGCGGGGACAGGGTCGAAAAACTGTTTTTT.

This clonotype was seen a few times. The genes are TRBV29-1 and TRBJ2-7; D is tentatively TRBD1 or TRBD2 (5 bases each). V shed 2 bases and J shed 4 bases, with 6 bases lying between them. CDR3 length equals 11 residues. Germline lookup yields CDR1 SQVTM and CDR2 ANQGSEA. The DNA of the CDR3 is TGCAGCGTTGAATGGGGGTACGAGCAGTACTTC. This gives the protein CSVEWGYEQYF.

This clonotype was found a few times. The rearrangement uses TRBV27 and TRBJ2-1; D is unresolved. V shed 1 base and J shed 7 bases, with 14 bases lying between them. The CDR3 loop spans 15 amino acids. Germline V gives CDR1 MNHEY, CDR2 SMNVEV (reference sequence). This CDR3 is CASSLWPPTKNEQFF. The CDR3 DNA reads TGTGCCAGCAGTTTATGGCCCCCCACAAAGAATGAGCAGTTCTTC.

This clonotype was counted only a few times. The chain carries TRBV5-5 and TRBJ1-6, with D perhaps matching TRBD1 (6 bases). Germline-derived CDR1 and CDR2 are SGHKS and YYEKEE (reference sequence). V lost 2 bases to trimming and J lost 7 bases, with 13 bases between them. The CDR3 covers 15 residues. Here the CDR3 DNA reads TGTGCCAGCAGCTTACTGGACAGCGCGAATTCACCCCTCCACTTT. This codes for CASSLLDSANSPLHF.

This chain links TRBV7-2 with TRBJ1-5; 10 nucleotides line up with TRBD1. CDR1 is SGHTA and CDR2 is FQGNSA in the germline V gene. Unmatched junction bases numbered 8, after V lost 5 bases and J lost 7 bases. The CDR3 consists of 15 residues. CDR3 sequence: CASSHTGTGDQPQHF. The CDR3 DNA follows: TGTGCCAGCAGCCACACCGGGACAGGGGACCAGCCCCAGCATTTT.

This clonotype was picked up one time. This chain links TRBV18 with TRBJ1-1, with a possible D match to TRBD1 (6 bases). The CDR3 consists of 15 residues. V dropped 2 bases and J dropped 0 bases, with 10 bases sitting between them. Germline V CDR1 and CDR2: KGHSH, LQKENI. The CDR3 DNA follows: TGTGCCAGCTCACCAAAGGGGGGCATGAACACTGAAGCTTTCTTT. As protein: CASSPKGGMNTEAFF.

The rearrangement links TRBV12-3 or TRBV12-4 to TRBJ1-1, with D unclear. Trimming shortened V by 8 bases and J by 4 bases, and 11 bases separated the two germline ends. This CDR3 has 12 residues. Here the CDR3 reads CASSGDRTEAFF. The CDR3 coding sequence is TGTGCCAGCTCCGGGGATCGCACTGAAGCTTTCTTT.

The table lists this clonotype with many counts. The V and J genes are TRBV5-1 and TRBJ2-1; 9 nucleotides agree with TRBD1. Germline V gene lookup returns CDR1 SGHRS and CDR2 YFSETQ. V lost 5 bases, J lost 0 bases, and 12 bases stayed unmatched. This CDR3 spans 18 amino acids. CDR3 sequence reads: CASRPGQGWESSYNEQFF. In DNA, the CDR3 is TGCGCCAGCAGACCGGGACAGGGTTGGGAGAGCTCCTACAATGAGCAGTTCTTC.

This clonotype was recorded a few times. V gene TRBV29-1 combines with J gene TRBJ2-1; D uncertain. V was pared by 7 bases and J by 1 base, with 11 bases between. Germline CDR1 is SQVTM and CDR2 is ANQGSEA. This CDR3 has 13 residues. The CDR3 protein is CSGTELSYNEQFF. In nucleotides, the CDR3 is TGCAGCGGGACCGAACTTTCCTACAATGAGCAGTTCTTC.

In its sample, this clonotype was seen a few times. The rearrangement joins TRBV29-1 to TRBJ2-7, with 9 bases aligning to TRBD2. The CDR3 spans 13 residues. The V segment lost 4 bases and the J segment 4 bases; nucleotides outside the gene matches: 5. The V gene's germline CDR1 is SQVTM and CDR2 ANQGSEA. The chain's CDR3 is CSVVPSGTYEQYF. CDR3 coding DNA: TGCAGCGTTGTTCCTAGCGGGACTTACGAGCAGTACTTC.

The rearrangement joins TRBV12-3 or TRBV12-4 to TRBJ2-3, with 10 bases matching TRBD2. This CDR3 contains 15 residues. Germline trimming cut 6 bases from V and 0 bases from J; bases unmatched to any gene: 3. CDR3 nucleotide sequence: TGTGCCAGCAGCGAAGCGGGGGGGAGCACAGATACGCAGTATTTT. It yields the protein CASSEAGGSTDTQYF.

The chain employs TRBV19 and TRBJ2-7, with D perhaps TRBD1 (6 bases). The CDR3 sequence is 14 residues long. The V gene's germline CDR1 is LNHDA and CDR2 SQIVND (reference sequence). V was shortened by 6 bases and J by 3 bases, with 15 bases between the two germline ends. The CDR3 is CASSQTVQGYEQYF. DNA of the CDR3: TGTGCCAGTAGCCAGACTGTACAGGGCTACGAGCAGTACTTC.

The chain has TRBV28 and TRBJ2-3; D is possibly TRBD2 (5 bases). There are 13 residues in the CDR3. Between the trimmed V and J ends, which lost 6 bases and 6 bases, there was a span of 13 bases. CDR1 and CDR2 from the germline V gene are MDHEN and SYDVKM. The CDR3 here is CASSVGWEDTQYF. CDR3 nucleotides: TGTGCCAGCAGCGTTGGGTGGGAGGATACGCAGTATTTT. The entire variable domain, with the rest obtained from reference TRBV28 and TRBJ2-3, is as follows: DVKVTQSSRYLVKRTGEKVFLECVQDMDHENMFWYRQDPGLGLRLIYFSYDVKMKEKGDIPEGYSVSREKKERFSLILESASTNQTSMYLCASSVGWEDTQYFGPGTRLTVL.

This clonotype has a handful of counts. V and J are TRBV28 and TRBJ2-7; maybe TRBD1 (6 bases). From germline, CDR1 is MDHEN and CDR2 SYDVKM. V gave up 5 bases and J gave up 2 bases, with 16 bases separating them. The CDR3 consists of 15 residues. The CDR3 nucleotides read TGTGCCAGCAGTGGTAAGACAGGCCTTCCCTACGAGCAGTACTTC. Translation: CASSGKTGLPYEQYF.